These T cell receptor beta chains were read from a single sample in a study of blood T cell repertoires in COVID-19. Produced via immunoSEQ multiplex PCR; TCRdb's table is partial and in-frame only. This table has fewer than 400,000 clones, about 86% appearing once. Sample: peripheral blood. These receptors all come from a man between 25 and 39 years old with active or convalescent COVID-19. Both conserved end residues are part of each CDR3. D genes are given only for firm matches. The size field is filled for only some rows; it gives once, few, many or a size class.

J gene: TRBJ1-1
D gene: TRBD1
V gene: TRBV4-3
clone size: NA
CDR3 protein: CASSLGTGTNTEAFF
CDR3 DNA: TGCGCCAGCAGCCTAGGGACAGGGACGAACACTGAAGCTTTCTTT

J gene: TRBJ2-1
D gene: TRBD2
V gene: TRBV4-1
clone size: NA
CDR3 protein: CASSQVELAGYNEQFF
CDR3 DNA: TGCGCCAGCAGCCAAGTCGAACTAGCGGGCTACAATGAGCAGTTCTTC

J gene: TRBJ1-2
D gene: NA
V gene: TRBV7-9
clone size: NA
CDR3 protein: CASSLGGGNYGYTF
CDR3 DNA: TGTGCCAGCAGCTTAGGGGGAGGTAACTATGGCTACACCTTC

J gene: TRBJ1-3
D gene: NA
V gene: TRBV4-2
clone size: NA
CDR3 protein: CASSSRLPTIGGNTIYF
CDR3 DNA: TGTGCCAGCAGCTCCAGACTCCCTACCATAGGAGGAAACACCATATATTTT

J gene: TRBJ2-1
D gene: TRBD2
V gene: TRBV9
clone size: NA
CDR3 protein: CASSEGGSPNEQFF
CDR3 DNA: TGTGCCAGCAGCGAGGGCGGGAGTCCTAATGAGCAGTTCTTC

J gene: TRBJ2-1
D gene: TRBD1
V gene: TRBV27
clone size: NA
CDR3 protein: CASSLLDRGQSDNEQFF
CDR3 DNA: TGTGCCAGCAGTCTCCTCGACAGGGGGCAAAGCGACAATGAGCAGTTCTTC

J gene: TRBJ2-5
D gene: TRBD2
V gene: TRBV30
clone size: NA
CDR3 protein: CGLAGEETQYF
CDR3 DNA: TGCGGACTAGCGGGAGAAGAGACCCAGTACTTC

J gene: TRBJ1-4
D gene: TRBD1
V gene: TRBV10-1
clone size: NA
CDR3 protein: CASSQTGILVEKLFF
CDR3 DNA: TGCGCCAGCAGTCAGACAGGGATTCTGGTGGAAAAACTGTTTTTT

J gene: TRBJ1-3
D gene: NA
V gene: TRBV18
clone size: NA
CDR3 protein: CASSPVQGSSGNTIYF
CDR3 DNA: TGTGCCAGCTCACCGGTCCAGGGGTCCTCTGGAAACACCATATATTTT

J gene: TRBJ2-3
D gene: NA
V gene: TRBV1
clone size: NA
CDR3 protein: CTSSRRLAENTDTQYF
CDR3 DNA: TGCACCAGCAGCCGAAGACTAGCGGAGAACACAGATACGCAGTATTTT

J gene: TRBJ1-1
D gene: NA
V gene: TRBV3-1/TRBV3-2
clone size: NA
CDR3 protein: CASSQEGGLNTEAFF
CDR3 DNA: TGTGCCAGCAGCCAAGAAGGAGGGTTAAACACTGAAGCTTTCTTT

J gene: TRBJ2-3
D gene: TRBD2
V gene: TRBV5-6
clone size: NA
CDR3 protein: CASSFVTSGRAETDTQYF
CDR3 DNA: TGTGCCAGCAGCTTTGTGACTAGCGGGAGGGCCGAAACAGATACGCAGTATTTT

J gene: TRBJ1-3
D gene: NA
V gene: TRBV4-2
clone size: NA
CDR3 protein: CASSLREGSGNTIYF
CDR3 DNA: TGTGCCAGCAGCCTAAGGGAGGGCTCTGGAAACACCATATATTTT

J gene: TRBJ1-6
D gene: TRBD1
V gene: TRBV6-1
clone size: NA
CDR3 protein: CASSEQTGAHSPLHF
CDR3 DNA: TGTGCCAGCAGTGAGCAAACAGGGGCCCATTCACCCCTCCACTTT

J gene: TRBJ1-4
D gene: TRBD1
V gene: TRBV20-1
clone size: NA
CDR3 protein: CSASVPGQGSEKLFF
CDR3 DNA: TGCAGTGCTAGTGTGCCGGGACAGGGGAGCGAAAAACTGTTTTTT

J gene: TRBJ1-5
D gene: NA
V gene: TRBV5-6
clone size: NA
CDR3 protein: CASSNAGGQPQHF
CDR3 DNA: TGTGCCAGCAGTAATGCGGGGGGACAGCCCCAGCATTTT

J gene: TRBJ2-7
D gene: TRBD2
V gene: TRBV7-3
clone size: few
CDR3 protein: CASSLSASGTSYEQYF
CDR3 DNA: TGTGCCAGCAGCTTAAGTGCTAGCGGTACTTCCTACGAGCAGTACTTC